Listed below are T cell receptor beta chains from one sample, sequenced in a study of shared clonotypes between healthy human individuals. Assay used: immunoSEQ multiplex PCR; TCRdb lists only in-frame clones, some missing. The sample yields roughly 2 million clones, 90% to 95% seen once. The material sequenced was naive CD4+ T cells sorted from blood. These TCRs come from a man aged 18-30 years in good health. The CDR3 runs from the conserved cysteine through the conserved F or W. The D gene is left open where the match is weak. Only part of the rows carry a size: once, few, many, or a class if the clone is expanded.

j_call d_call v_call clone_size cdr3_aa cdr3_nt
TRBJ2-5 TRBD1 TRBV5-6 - CASSTDRAGETQYF TGTGCCAGCAGCACGGACAGGGCTGGAGAGACCCAGTACTTC
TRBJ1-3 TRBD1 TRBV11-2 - CASRRTGDPGNTIYF TGTGCCAGCAGACGAACAGGGGACCCTGGAAACACCATATATTTT
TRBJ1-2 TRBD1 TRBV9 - CASSVGTGTGKIYGYTF TGTGCCAGCAGCGTAGGAACCGGGACAGGGAAGATCTATGGCTACACCTTC
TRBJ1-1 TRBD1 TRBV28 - CASSPYRGKSEAFF TGTGCCAGCAGTCCTTACAGGGGGAAGAGTGAAGCTTTCTTT
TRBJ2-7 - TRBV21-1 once CASSKLCSEQYF TGTGCCAGCAGCAAATTATGCAGCGAGCAGTACTTC
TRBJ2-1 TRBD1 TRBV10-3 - CAISEFQGAVSNEQFF TGTGCCATCAGTGAGTTTCAGGGGGCGGTGAGCAATGAGCAGTTCTTC
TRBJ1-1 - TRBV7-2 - CASSLGTFRQGAFF TGTGCCAGCAGCTTAGGAACGTTCAGGCAGGGGGCTTTCTTT
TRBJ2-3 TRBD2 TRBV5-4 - CASSRTSADTQYF TGTGCCAGCAGCAGGACTAGCGCTGATACGCAGTATTTT
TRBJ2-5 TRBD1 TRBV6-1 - CASSENPGGRETQYF TGTGCCAGCAGTGAAAATCCAGGGGGAAGGGAGACCCAGTACTTC
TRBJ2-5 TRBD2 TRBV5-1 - CASSLGLAGGQETQYF TGCGCCAGCAGCTTAGGACTAGCGGGGGGACAAGAGACCCAGTACTTC
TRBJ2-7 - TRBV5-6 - CASSFTGPYEQYF TGTGCCAGCAGCTTTACAGGGCCCTACGAGCAGTACTTC
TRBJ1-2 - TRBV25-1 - CASSESQARARDGYTF TGTGCCAGCAGTGAATCACAGGCCAGGGCGAGGGATGGCTACACCTTC
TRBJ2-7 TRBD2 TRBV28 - CASSPAGGDYEQYF TGTGCCAGCAGCCCGGCGGGGGGAGACTACGAGCAGTACTTC
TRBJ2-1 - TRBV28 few CASSLSGLYNEQFF TGTGCCAGCAGTTTAAGCGGGCTCTACAATGAGCAGTTCTTC
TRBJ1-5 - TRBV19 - CASSTQGHSNQPQHF TGTGCCAGTAGTACACAGGGCCATAGCAATCAGCCCCAGCATTTT
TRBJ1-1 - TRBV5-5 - CASSPGFLGGAEAFF TGTGCCAGCAGCCCTGGATTCCTAGGTGGTGCTGAAGCTTTCTTT
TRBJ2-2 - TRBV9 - CASSVAAWSGTGELFF TGTGCCAGCAGCGTAGCGGCTTGGTCGGGCACCGGGGAGCTGTTTTTT
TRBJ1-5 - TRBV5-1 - CASSLSGKANQPQHF TGCGCCAGCAGCTTGTCCGGGAAGGCCAATCAGCCCCAGCATTTT
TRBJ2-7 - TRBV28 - CASTSAGRVGSYEQYF TGTGCCAGCACCTCGGCGGGCAGGGTGGGATCCTACGAGCAGTACTTC
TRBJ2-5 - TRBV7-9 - CASSLAPRDQYF TGTGCCAGCAGCTTAGCGCCTCGGGACCAGTACTTC
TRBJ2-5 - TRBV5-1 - CASSPNRQGQETQYF TGCGCCAGCAGCCCCAACCGCCAGGGCCAAGAGACCCAGTACTTC
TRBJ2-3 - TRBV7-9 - CASSFEGRTDTQYF TGTGCCAGCAGCTTTGAGGGCCGCACAGATACGCAGTATTTT
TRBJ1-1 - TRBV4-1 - CASSLQFSLGTEAFF TGCGCCAGCAGCCTTCAGTTTTCTCTGGGAACTGAAGCTTTCTTT
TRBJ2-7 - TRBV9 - CASSVDGFSYEQYF TGTGCCAGCAGCGTAGATGGGTTTTCCTACGAGCAGTACTTC
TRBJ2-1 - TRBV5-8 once CASSLVRQNEQFF TGTGCCAGCAGCTTGGTTCGGCAGAATGAGCAGTTCTTC
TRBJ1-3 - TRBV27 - CASRPVSGNTIYF TGTGCCAGCAGACCGGTATCTGGAAACACCATATATTTT
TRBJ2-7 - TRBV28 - CACGGGRVQPASYYEQYF TGTGCCTGCGGAGGGGGCAGGGTCCAGCCCGCTTCGTATTACGAGCAGTACTTC